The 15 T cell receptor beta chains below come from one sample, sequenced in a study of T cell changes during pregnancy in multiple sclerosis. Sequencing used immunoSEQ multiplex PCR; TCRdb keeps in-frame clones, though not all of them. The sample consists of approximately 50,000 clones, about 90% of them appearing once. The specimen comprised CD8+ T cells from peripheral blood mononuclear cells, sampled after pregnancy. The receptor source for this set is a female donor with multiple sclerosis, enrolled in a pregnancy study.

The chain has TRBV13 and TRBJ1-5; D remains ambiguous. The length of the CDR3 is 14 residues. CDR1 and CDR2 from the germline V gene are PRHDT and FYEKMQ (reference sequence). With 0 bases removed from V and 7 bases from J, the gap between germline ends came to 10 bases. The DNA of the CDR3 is TGTGCCAGCAGCTTAGGGGAGTATAAGCAGCCCCAGCATTTT. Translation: CASSLGEYKQPQHF. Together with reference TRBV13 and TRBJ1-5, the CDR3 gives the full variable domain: AAGVIQSPRHLIKEKRETATLKCYPIPRHDTVYWYQQGPGQDPQFLISFYEKMQSDKGSIPDRFSAQQFSDYHSELNMSSLELGDSALYFCASSLGEYKQPQHFGDGTRLSIL.

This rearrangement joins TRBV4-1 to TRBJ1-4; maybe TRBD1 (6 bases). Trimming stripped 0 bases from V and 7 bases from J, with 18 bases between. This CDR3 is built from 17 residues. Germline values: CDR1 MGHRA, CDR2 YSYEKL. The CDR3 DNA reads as TGCGCCAGCAGCCAAGAGATTGTCGGTGCAGGGGTTGAAAAACTGTTTTTT. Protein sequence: CASSQEIVGAGVEKLFF.

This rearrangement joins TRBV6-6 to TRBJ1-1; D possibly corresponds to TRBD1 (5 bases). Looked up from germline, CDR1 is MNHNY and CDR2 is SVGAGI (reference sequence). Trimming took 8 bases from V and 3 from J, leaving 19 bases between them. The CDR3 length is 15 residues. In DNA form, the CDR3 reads TGTGCCAGCGGACTAGGAGGGGAGGTCCACACTGAAGCTTTCTTT. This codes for CASGLGGEVHTEAFF.

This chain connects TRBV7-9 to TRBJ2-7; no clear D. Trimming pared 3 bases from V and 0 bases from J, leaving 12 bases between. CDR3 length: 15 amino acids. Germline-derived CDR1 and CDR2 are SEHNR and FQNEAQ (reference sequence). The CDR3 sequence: CASSLLAPSSYEQYF. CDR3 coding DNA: TGTGCCAGCAGCTTGTTGGCCCCTAGCTCCTACGAGCAGTACTTC.

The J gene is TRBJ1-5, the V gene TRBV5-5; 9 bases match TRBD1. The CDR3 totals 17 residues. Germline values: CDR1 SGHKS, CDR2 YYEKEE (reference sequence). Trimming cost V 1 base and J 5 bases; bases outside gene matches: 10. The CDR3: CASSLNGDRAHHQPQHF. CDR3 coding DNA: TGTGCCAGCAGCTTGAACGGGGACAGGGCCCACCATCAGCCCCAGCATTTT.

This CDR3 is CASSLFTGKNTEAFF. CDR3 DNA: TGTGCCAGCAGCTTATTCACAGGGAAGAACACTGAAGCTTTCTTT. The chain employs TRBV11-3 and TRBJ1-1; weak D call: TRBD1 (6 bases). Germline CDR1 reads SGHNT; CDR2 reads YENEEA. Trimming stripped 2 bases from V and 1 base from J, with 11 bases between. The CDR3 totals 15 residues.

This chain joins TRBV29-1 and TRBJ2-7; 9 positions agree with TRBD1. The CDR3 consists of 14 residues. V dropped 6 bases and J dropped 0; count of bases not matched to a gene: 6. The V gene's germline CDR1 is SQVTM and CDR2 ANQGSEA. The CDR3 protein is CSVTGGRDSYEQYF. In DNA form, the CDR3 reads TGCAGCGTCACAGGGGGCCGGGACTCCTACGAGCAGTACTTC.

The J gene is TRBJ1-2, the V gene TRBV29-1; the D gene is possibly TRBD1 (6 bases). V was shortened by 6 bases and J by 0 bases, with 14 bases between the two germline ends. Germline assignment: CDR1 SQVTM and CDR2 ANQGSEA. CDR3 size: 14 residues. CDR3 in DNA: TGCAGCGTCGAGGAGGGGGGGCCTAACTATGGCTACACCTTC. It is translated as CSVEEGGPNYGYTF.

CDR3 residues: CASSDLSGTGADTQYF. For the CDR3, the DNA is TGTGCCAGCAGTGACCTTTCCGGGACAGGGGCAGATACGCAGTATTTT. The chain recombines TRBV6-4 with TRBJ2-3; 10 bases fit TRBD1. Germline V gene data show CDR1 as MRHNA and CDR2 as SNTAGT. The trim removed 2 bases at V and 4 bases at J, leaving 6 bases unmatched. The CDR3 runs to 16 residues.

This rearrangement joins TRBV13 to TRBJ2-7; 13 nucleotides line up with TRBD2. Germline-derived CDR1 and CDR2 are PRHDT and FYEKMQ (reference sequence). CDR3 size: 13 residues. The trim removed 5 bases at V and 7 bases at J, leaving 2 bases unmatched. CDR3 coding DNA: TGTGCCAGCAGCGAACTAGCGGGGGGGGAGCAGTACTTC. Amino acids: CASSELAGGEQYF. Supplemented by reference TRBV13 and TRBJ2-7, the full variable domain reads AAGVIQSPRHLIKEKRETATLKCYPIPRHDTVYWYQQGPGQDPQFLISFYEKMQSDKGSIPDRFSAQQFSDYHSELNMSSLELGDSALYFCASSELAGGEQYFGPGTRLTVT.

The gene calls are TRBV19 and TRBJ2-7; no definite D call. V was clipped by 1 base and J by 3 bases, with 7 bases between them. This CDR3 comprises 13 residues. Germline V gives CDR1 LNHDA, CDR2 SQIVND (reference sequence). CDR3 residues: CASSIAVLYEQYF. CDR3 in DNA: TGTGCCAGTAGTATAGCTGTACTCTACGAGCAGTACTTC.

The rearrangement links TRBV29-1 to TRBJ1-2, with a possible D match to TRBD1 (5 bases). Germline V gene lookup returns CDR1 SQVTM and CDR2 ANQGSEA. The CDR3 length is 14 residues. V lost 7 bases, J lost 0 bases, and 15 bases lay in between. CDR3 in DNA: TGCAGCGCGGTAGGTCCGACAGCTAACTATGGCTACACCTTC. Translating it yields CSAVGPTANYGYTF.

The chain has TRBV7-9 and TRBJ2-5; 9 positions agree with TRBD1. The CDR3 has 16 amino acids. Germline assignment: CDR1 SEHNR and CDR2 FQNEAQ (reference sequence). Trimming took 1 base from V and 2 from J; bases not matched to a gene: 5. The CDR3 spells CASSLVDRGLQETQYF. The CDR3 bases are TGTGCCAGCAGCTTAGTAGACAGGGGGTTGCAAGAGACCCAGTACTTC. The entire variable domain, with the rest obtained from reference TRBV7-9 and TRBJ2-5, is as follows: DTGVSQNPRHKITKRGQNVTFRCDPISEHNRLYWYRQTLGQGPEFLTYFQNEAQLEKSRLLSDRFSAERPKGSFSTLEIQRTEQGDSAMYLCASSLVDRGLQETQYFGPGTRLLVL.

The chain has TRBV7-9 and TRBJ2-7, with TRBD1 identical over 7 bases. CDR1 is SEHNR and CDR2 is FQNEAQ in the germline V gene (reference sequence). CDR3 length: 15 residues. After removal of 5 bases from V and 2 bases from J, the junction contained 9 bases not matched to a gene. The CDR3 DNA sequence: TGTGCCAGCAGCCCAGGGAACAGGGGCGCCTACGAGCAGTACTTC. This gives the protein CASSPGNRGAYEQYF.

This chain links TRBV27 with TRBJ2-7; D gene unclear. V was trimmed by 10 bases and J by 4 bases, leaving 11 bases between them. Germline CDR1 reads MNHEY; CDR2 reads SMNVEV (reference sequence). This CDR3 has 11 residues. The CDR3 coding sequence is TGTGCCACTACGTCCGGGTACGAGCAGTACTTC. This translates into CATTSGYEQYF.